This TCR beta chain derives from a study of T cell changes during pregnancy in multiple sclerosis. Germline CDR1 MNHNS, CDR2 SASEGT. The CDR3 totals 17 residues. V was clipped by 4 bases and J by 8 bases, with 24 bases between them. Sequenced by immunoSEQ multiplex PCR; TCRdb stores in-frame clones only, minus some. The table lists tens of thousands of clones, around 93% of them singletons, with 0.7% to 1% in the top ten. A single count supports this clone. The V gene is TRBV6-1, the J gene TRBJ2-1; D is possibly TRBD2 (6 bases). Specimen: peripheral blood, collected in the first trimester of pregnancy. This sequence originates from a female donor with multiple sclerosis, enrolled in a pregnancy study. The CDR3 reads CASSASPQGGRVYEQFF. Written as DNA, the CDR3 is TGTGCCAGCAGTGCATCACCGCAGGGAGGCCGTGTTTATGAGCAGTTCTTC.